Reported below is one TCR beta chain. No antigen is known for it. Naive CD8 cells lacked CD45RO and underwent positive selection for CCR7, leaving out terminally differentiated effector memory CD45RA+ cells. The donors were adults (healthy and HIV-negative) with no recent acute infections or vaccinations. Assay: immunoSEQ multiplex PCR; the TCRdb copy retains only in-frame clones and omits some. The data contain 1.5 million to 2.5 million clones, roughly 95% of them singletons. This sample is part of a study of shared clonotypes between healthy human individuals. Study-wide results and caveats: A reduction in generation probabilities was seen for non-shared clonotypes relative to those shared by all four donors. Richness estimates generally favored naive over memory subsets. Rarefaction exposed incomplete sorted-subset sequencing despite large depth.

CDR1 is MNHEY, CDR2 SMNVEV, per germline (reference sequence). Trimming took 4 bases from V and 4 from J; bases not matched to a gene: 3. The CDR3 has 15 residues. The clonotype comes from a man in his late teens or twenties in good health. The specimen was naive CD8+ T cells sorted from blood. V is TRBV27 and J is TRBJ2-1; 11 nucleotides agree with TRBD1. CDR3 coding DNA: TGTGCCAGCAGTTCCGGGACAGGGGGGTACAATGAGCAGTTCTTC. Translated, it gives CASSSGTGGYNEQFF.